Sequencing of this TCR beta chain was carried out in a study of blood T cell repertoires in COVID-19. Looking at the study overall: Material from acute and convalescent COVID-19 was sourced from the United States, Italy and Spain. PBMCs, B-cell-depleted T cells, or T cells were the source of the cDNA or gDNA that made up the material.

The V gene end was trimmed by 3 bases and the J gene end by 3 bases; junction bases not matched to a gene: 2. The CDR3 is 15 amino acids. Germline CDR1 and CDR2: MGHRA and YSYEKL. As handled by the study authors: The authors estimated nucleated cell counts from reference gene primer amplification. Clones were read by immunoSEQ multiplex PCR, and TCRdb kept only the in-frame ones, dropping some. From that table come the V and J calls and clone size; the DNA was used to work out D and trimming. The table shows 65,000 to 80,000 clones, with around four fifths occurring only once. J is TRBJ2-1 and V is TRBV4-1, with 10 bases matching TRBD2. Sequenced: peripheral blood. The TCR was taken from a human donor in a cohort sampled during active COVID-19. The CDR3 nucleotides are TGCGCCAGCAGCCACACTAGCGGGGACTACAATGAGCAGTTCTTC. Translated, it gives CASSHTSGDYNEQFF.